This T cell receptor (beta chain) was identified in a study of T cells in Graves' hyperthyroidism and ophthalmopathy. Study in general: Upon initial diagnosis and before any treatment, peripheral blood was collected. Findings of the study overall: Researchers report that a 13 V-J model separated ophthalmopathy from stable hyperthyroidism.

Per germline, CDR1 MNHEY and CDR2 SVGAGI. The CDR3 is 14 amino acids. V was clipped by 2 bases and J by 6 bases, with 11 bases between them. As regards this clonotype: What it binds is unknown.

RNA transcripts served as the template for amplifying TCR beta CDR3 regions. An initial round of RT-PCR targeting the TCR CDR3 relied on the HTBI primer set. A single record per CDR3 protein comes from TCRdb applying MiXCR to the multiplex PCR reads. Of approximately 640,000 distinct CDR3 sequences in the sample, 15% to 20% were seen once. Each diagnosis was grounded in clinical symptoms, serum thyroxine and TRAb, thyroid ultrasound, and orbital computed tomography. The sample was blood. The clonotype was recovered from a man aged 50 to 59 with Graves' hyperthyroidism. The rearrangement joins TRBV6-5 to TRBJ2-1, with a weak D call TRBD1 (6 bases). CDR3 in DNA: TGTGCCAGCAGTTACGCACTCAGGGGCAATGAGCAGTTCTTC. It translates to CASSYALRGNEQFF.